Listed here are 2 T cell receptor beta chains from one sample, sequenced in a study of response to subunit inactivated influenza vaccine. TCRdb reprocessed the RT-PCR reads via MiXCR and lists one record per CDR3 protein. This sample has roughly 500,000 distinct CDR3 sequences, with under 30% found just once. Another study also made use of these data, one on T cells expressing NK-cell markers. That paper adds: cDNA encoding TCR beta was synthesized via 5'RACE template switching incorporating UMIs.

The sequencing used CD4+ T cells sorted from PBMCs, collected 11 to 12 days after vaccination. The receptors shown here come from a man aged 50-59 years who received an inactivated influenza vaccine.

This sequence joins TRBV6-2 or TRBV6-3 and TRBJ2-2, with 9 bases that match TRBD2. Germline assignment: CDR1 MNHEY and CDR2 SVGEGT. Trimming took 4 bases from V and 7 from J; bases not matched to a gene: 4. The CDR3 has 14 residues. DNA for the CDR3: TGTGCCAGCAGTTTAGCGGGAGTGATCGGGGAGCTGTTTTTT. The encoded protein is CASSLAGVIGELFF.

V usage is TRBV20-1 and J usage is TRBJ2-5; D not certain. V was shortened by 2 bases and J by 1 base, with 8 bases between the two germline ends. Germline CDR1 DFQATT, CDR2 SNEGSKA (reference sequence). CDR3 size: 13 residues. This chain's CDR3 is CSARIVVQETQYF. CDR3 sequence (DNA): TGCAGTGCTAGAATCGTCGTCCAAGAGACCCAGTACTTC.